These 7 T cell receptor beta chains came from one sample sequenced in a study of blood T cells in healthy people across ages. Through a sample-barcoded 5' primer and a J-beta primer mix, a second PCR was run for roughly 6 to 12 cycles. TCRdb redid the calling of the 5' RACE reads with MiXCR, one entry per CDR3 protein. Of approximately 770,000 distinct CDR3 sequences in the sample, 58% are singletons; the top ten hold 22%. The sequencing sample was made of blood. These receptors all come from a man under 40 in good health.

This clonotype was counted between two and nine times. The CDR3 sequence is CASSQEQQGHYEQYF. CDR3 DNA sequence: TGTGCCAGCAGCCAAGAACAACAGGGGCACTACGAGCAGTACTTC. The V and J genes are TRBV4-2 and TRBJ2-7, with TRBD1 matching 7 bases. Trimming took 0 bases from V and 3 from J; bases not matched to a gene: 5. CDR3 length: 15 amino acids. CDR1 and CDR2 from the germline V gene are LGHNA and YNFKEQ.

Points on this clonotype: With a much larger clone just one base away, this may be a read error. V and J are TRBV13 and TRBJ2-5; weak D call: TRBD1 (6 bases). This CDR3 region has 19 residues. V lost 5 bases, J lost 11 bases, and 36 bases lay in between. Germline CDR1 reads PRHDT; CDR2 reads FYEKMQ (reference sequence). The chain's CDR3 is CASSHLTSWAFSGDNEQYF. Written as DNA, the CDR3 is TGTGCCAGCAGCCACCTCACTAGTTGGGCATTTTCAGGGGACAATGAGCAGTACTTC.

This rearrangement joins TRBV2 to TRBJ2-1; 10 bases match TRBD1. CDR1 and CDR2 from the germline V gene are SNHLY and FYNNEI. Germline trimming cut 8 bases from V and 6 bases from J; bases unmatched to any gene: 10. The CDR3 loop spans 15 amino acids. The CDR3 here is CASLTDRGHSNEQFF. The CDR3, as DNA: TGTGCCAGCCTAACCGACAGGGGGCATTCCAATGAGCAGTTCTTC.

The chain couples TRBV20-1 to TRBJ1-2; 7 bases fit TRBD1. Germline V gene sequence: CDR1 DFQATT, CDR2 SNEGSKA (reference sequence). This CDR3 has 12 amino acids. The junction had 7 bases not matched to a gene; V was cut back by 8 bases and J by 4 bases. The CDR3 DNA sequence: TGCAGTCCGGGACAGAGACTCTATGGCTACACCTTC. As protein: CSPGQRLYGYTF.

This chain's CDR3 is CAISETTMDREEDGYTF. CDR3 nucleotide sequence: TGTGCCATCAGTGAGACGACTATGGACAGGGAAGAGGATGGCTACACCTTC. The chain is built from TRBV10-3 and TRBJ1-2; 8 bases map to TRBD1. The germline V gene encodes CDR1 ENHRY and CDR2 SYGVKD. V was clipped by 2 bases and J by 6 bases; unmatched bases: 14. This CDR3 is 17 amino acids long.

The rearrangement uses TRBV15 and TRBJ2-1; possibly TRBD2 for D (6 bases). This CDR3 is 15 amino acids long. V lost 8 bases and J 0 bases, leaving 14 bases between the germline ends. CDR1 is LNHNV, CDR2 YYDKDF, per germline (reference sequence). The CDR3 DNA follows: TGTGCCACCCGCCGGGGGAGCGACTCCTACAATGAGCAGTTCTTC. It yields the protein CATRRGSDSYNEQFF. Full variable domain (remainder filled in from reference TRBV15 and TRBJ2-1): DAMVIQNPRYQVTQFGKPVTLSCSQTLNHNVMYWYQQKSSQAPKLLFHYYDKDFNNEADTPDNFQSRRPNTSFCFLDIRSPGLGDTAMYLCATRRGSDSYNEQFFGPGTRLTVL.

This clonotype was seen a single time. The V gene is TRBV5-1, the J gene TRBJ2-1; D possibly corresponds to TRBD1 (6 bases). The germline V gene has CDR1 SGHRS and CDR2 YFSETQ. The CDR3 contains 13 residues. The V end was cut by 6 bases, the J end by 9 bases, with 16 bases between. The chain's CDR3 is CASNNQGRSEQFF. CDR3 in DNA: TGCGCCAGCAACAATCAGGGGCGCAGTGAGCAGTTCTTC.